The next 20 T cell receptor beta chains were all read from a single sample in a study of T cell responses to AZD1222 COVID-19 vaccine. The assay was immunoSEQ multiplex PCR, and TCRdb's table has in-frame clones only and misses some. The sample yields roughly 200,000 clones, 90% to 95% seen once. The sample in question was peripheral blood, obtained 28 days after the second dose of the MenACWY control vaccine. These receptors all stem from an adult who received the MenACWY meningococcal vaccine as a control.

The CDR3 sequence: CASSPFGTSGYNEQFF. In DNA form, the CDR3 reads TGTGCCAGCAGCCCCTTCGGGACTAGCGGTTACAATGAGCAGTTCTTC. The chain combines TRBV7-7 with TRBJ2-1, with 11 bases lining up with TRBD2. The CDR3 consists of 16 residues. The V gene end was trimmed by 5 bases and the J gene end by 4 bases; junction bases not matched to a gene: 7. Germline V CDR1 and CDR2: SSHAT, FNYEAQ (reference sequence).

J is TRBJ2-5 and V is TRBV7-8; 14 bases are a match to TRBD2. CDR1 is SGHVS and CDR2 is FQNEAQ in the germline V gene. V trimming: 5 bases; J trimming: 0 bases; junction bases outside the gene matches: 8. The CDR3 loop spans 18 amino acids. The CDR3 protein is CASSHRTSGRHYQETQYF. The CDR3 nucleotides read TGTGCCAGCAGCCACCGGACTAGCGGGAGGCATTACCAAGAGACCCAGTACTTC.

The genes are TRBV12-3 or TRBV12-4 and TRBJ1-2; no firm D call. V lost 2 bases and J lost 2, with 6 bases in between. CDR3 length: 13 amino acids. DNA for the CDR3: TGTGCCAGCAGTTTATCACAGAACTATGGCTACACCTTC. Protein product: CASSLSQNYGYTF.

The chain uses TRBV12-3 or TRBV12-4 and TRBJ2-1; D unclear. The CDR3 has 13 residues. The V gene lost 11 bases and the J gene lost 5 bases, with 16 bases spanning the gap. The CDR3 DNA is TGTGCCTCCTTAGCATCTCTAAACAATGAGCAGTTCTTC. This encodes CASLASLNNEQFF.

This chain joins TRBV5-5 and TRBJ1-5; tentative D call: TRBD1 (6 bases). The V gene's germline CDR1 is SGHKS and CDR2 YYEKEE (reference sequence). The CDR3 sequence is 15 residues long. V was shortened by 5 bases and J by 0 bases, with 12 bases between the two germline ends. The CDR3 is CASSSLTGSNQPQHF. In nucleotides, the CDR3 is TGTGCCAGCAGTTCGTTGACAGGTAGCAATCAGCCCCAGCATTTT.

The V and J genes are TRBV27 and TRBJ2-1; 7 bases are a match to TRBD1. The CDR3 length is 15 residues. V was pared by 6 bases and J by 4 bases, with 9 bases of the junction left unmatched. Germline CDR1 and CDR2: MNHEY and SMNVEV (reference sequence). The chain's CDR3 is CASSVRGQRYNEQFF. In nucleotides, the CDR3 is TGTGCCAGCAGCGTGAGGGGGCAAAGGTACAATGAGCAGTTCTTC.

The V call is TRBV9, the J call TRBJ1-2, with 7 bases fitting TRBD1. The CDR3 totals 15 residues. Germline CDR1 SGDLS, CDR2 YYNGEE. V shed 3 bases, J shed 3 bases, and the junction held 8 bases outside the gene matches. The CDR3 sequence is CASSANRGRDYGYTF. CDR3 in DNA: TGTGCCAGCAGCGCCAATAGGGGGCGCGACTATGGCTACACCTTC.

V gene TRBV7-2 combines with J gene TRBJ2-7, with D perhaps matching TRBD1 or TRBD2 (5 bases each). CDR1 is SGHTA and CDR2 is FQGNSA in the germline V gene. The CDR3 length is 14 residues. V was trimmed by 1 base and J by 6 bases, leaving 13 bases between them. CDR3 in DNA: TGTGCCAGCAGCTTAGAAGGGGCCGAGGGCGAGCAGTACTTC. Protein: CASSLEGAEGEQYF.

This chain uses TRBV19 with TRBJ1-4; no firm D call. V lost 5 bases to trimming and J lost 1 base, with 8 bases between them. Germline V gives CDR1 LNHDA, CDR2 SQIVND (reference sequence). The CDR3 is 14 residues long. DNA for the CDR3: TGTGCCAGTAGTTTGACGTTAACTAATGAAAAACTGTTTTTT. It specifies CASSLTLTNEKLFF. Drawing the rest from reference TRBV19 and TRBJ1-4, the complete variable domain is DGGITQSPKYLFRKEGQNVTLSCEQNLNHDAMYWYRQDPGQGLRLIYYSQIVNDFQKGDIAEGYSVSREKKESFPLTVTSAQKNPTAFYLCASSLTLTNEKLFFGSGTQLSVL.

This clone was counted a single time. The V gene is TRBV29-1, the J gene TRBJ1-6, with D tentatively TRBD1 (5 bases). V was clipped by 6 bases and J by 7 bases, with 16 bases between them. Per the germline V gene, CDR1 is SQVTM and CDR2 is ANQGSEA. The CDR3 runs to 14 residues. CDR3 DNA: TGCAGCGTCCCCTCCGGGGGGTCCAATTCACCCCTCCACTTT. This encodes CSVPSGGSNSPLHF.

The rearrangement uses TRBV5-1 and TRBJ2-7; D is ambiguous. Germline V gene sequence: CDR1 SGHRS, CDR2 YFSETQ. The CDR3 totals 13 residues. V lost 4 bases, J lost 0 bases, and 8 bases lay in between. This CDR3 reads CASSIRISYEQYF. As DNA, the CDR3 is TGCGCCAGCAGCATACGGATCTCCTACGAGCAGTACTTC.

The J gene is TRBJ1-1, the V gene TRBV10-3; unclear D gene. The CDR3 has 13 amino acids. V lost 6 bases and J lost 5, with 13 bases in between. Germline V CDR1 and CDR2: ENHRY, SYGVKD. The CDR3 DNA reads as TGTGCCATCAGGATAGATGTTGGAACTGAAGCTTTCTTT. This translates into CAIRIDVGTEAFF.

V gene TRBV4-1 combines with J gene TRBJ1-2; D perhaps matches TRBD1 (5 bases). V lost 2 bases, J lost 7 bases, and 26 bases lay in between. Germline V lookup: CDR1 MGHRA, CDR2 YSYEKL. The CDR3 consists of 18 residues. CDR3 in DNA: TGCGCCAGCAGCCAAATGATTTGGTCGGGACTCCAACGAGGTGGCTACACCTTC. Translation gives CASSQMIWSGLQRGGYTF.

The genes are TRBV20-1 and TRBJ1-2; 7 bases fit TRBD1. The CDR3 spans 10 residues. V lost 5 bases to trimming and J lost 12 bases; unmatched junction nucleotides: 6. The germline CDR1 and CDR2 sequences are DFQATT and SNEGSKA (reference sequence). DNA of the CDR3: TGCAGTGCTCGGACAGGCGCCCACACCTTC. Translating gives CSARTGAHTF.

The chain employs TRBV7-2 and TRBJ1-3, with D possibly matching TRBD1 (6 bases). This CDR3 spans 13 amino acids. V lost 8 bases and J 2 bases, leaving 10 bases between the germline ends. In germline, CDR1 is SGHTA, CDR2 FQGNSA. The CDR3 DNA is TGTGCCAGCGCCCCAGGGGCTGGAAACACCATATATTTT. Amino acids: CASAPGAGNTIYF.

J is TRBJ2-7 and V is TRBV29-1, with TRBD1 matching 8 bases. CDR3 length: 14 amino acids. CDR1 is SQVTM, CDR2 ANQGSEA, per germline. V gave up 4 bases and J gave up 6 bases; unmatched junction bases: 11. In DNA, the CDR3 is TGCAGCGTTGTTCGGACAGGGTTCAGGAGCGAGCAGTACTTC. It codes for CSVVRTGFRSEQYF.

The chain couples TRBV5-4 to TRBJ2-7, with D perhaps TRBD2 (5 bases). From germline, CDR1 is SGHNT and CDR2 YYREEE (reference sequence). V was pared by 1 base and J by 5 bases, with 13 bases between. The CDR3 extends over 14 amino acids. Here the CDR3 reads CASSLHPSADEQYF. CDR3 DNA: TGTGCCAGCAGCTTGCACCCGTCAGCGGACGAGCAGTACTTC.

The V and J genes are TRBV3-1 (or the pseudogene TRBV3-2) and TRBJ2-5, with D maybe TRBD1 (6 bases). The CDR3 spans 17 residues. The germline V gene encodes CDR1 LGHDT and CDR2 YNNKEL (reference sequence). The ends were cut back, 3 bases at V and 5 bases at J, with 22 bases in the middle. CDR3 sequence (DNA): TGTGCCAGCAGCCACGGGACACCCGGAGGATGGAGCGAGACCCAGTACTTC. Translation: CASSHGTPGGWSETQYF.

This clone was seen only once. J is TRBJ2-6 and V is TRBV27; 10 nucleotides agree with TRBD1. J was trimmed by 0 bases and V by 5 bases; bases with no gene match: 7. This CDR3 comprises 18 residues. Germline CDR1 is MNHEY and CDR2 is SMNVEV (reference sequence). Written as DNA, the CDR3 is TGTGCCAGCAGTCCACAATGGACAGGGGGCTCTGGGGCCAACGTCCTGACTTTC. The encoded protein is CASSPQWTGGSGANVLTF.

The rearrangement joins TRBV24-1 to TRBJ2-1; the match to TRBD1 covers 10 bases. V was pared by 3 bases and J by 2 bases, with 3 bases of the junction left unmatched. The CDR3 consists of 16 residues. CDR1 and CDR2 (germline): KGHDR, SFDVKD. CDR3 region: CATSDAGTGAYNEQFF. The CDR3 bases are TGTGCCACCAGTGATGCCGGGACAGGGGCCTACAATGAGCAGTTCTTC.